The source of this TCR beta chain is a study of blood T cell repertoires in COVID-19. The wider study: COVID-19 samples from acute and convalescent phases originated in the United States, Italy and Spain. The cDNA or gDNA used as material had been derived from T cells, B-cell-depleted T cells, or PBMCs.

Authors' analysis steps: Cell counts per sample came from amplifying reference gene primers. This table comes from immunoSEQ multiplex PCR, and its TCRdb copy is limited to in-frame clones, with some not included. The DNA gave D and trimming, while V, J and clone size come from that table. The data show roughly 75,000 clones, approximately 80% seen once. The Seattle patients joined while their infection was active and were tracked longitudinally afterward. This TCR derives from a man aged 45-65 years with COVID-19, enrolled during active disease. The sequenced material came from peripheral blood.

The CDR3 nucleotides are TGTGCCAGCAGTTTAACAGGGACGACGGGCAATCAGCCCCAGCATTTT. Its translation: CASSLTGTTGNQPQHF. This chain connects TRBV28 to TRBJ1-5, with a possible D match to TRBD1 (6 bases). From germline, CDR1 is MDHEN and CDR2 SYDVKM. This CDR3 has 16 amino acids. The ends were cut back, 2 bases at V and 2 bases at J, with 13 bases in the middle.